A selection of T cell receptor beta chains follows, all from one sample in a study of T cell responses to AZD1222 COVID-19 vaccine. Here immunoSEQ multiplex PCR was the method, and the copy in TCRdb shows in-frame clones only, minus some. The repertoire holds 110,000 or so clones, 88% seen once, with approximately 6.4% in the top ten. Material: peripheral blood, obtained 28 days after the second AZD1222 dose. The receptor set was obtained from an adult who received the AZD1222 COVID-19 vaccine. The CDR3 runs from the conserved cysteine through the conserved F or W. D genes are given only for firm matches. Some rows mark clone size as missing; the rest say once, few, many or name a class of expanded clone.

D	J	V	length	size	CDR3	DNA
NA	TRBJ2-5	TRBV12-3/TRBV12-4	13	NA	CASSLGVRETQYF	TGTGCCAGCAGTTTGGGGGTTAGAGAGACCCAGTACTTC
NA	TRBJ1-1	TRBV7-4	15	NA	CASSSEDGRNTEAFF	TGTGCCAGCAGCTCAGAGGACGGGAGAAACACTGAAGCTTTCTTT
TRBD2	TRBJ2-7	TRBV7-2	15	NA	CASSLASGGAYEQYF	TGTGCCAGCAGCTTAGCTAGCGGGGGGGCCTACGAGCAGTACTTC
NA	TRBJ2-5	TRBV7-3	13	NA	CASSLWPQETQYF	TGTGCCAGCAGCTTATGGCCCCAAGAGACCCAGTACTTC
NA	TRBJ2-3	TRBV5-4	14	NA	CASSLALAPDTQYF	TGTGCCAGCAGCTTGGCCCTAGCGCCAGATACGCAGTATTTT
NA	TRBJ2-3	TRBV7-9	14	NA	CASSLSGSTDTQYF	TGTGCCAGCAGCTTAAGCGGGAGCACAGATACGCAGTATTTT
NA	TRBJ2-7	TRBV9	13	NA	CASSVEAWGEQYF	TGTGCCAGCAGCGTAGAAGCCTGGGGGGAGCAGTACTTC
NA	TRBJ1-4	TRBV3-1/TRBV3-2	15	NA	CASSQGEGQNEKLFF	TGTGCCAGCAGCCAGGGGGAGGGTCAGAATGAAAAACTGTTTTTT
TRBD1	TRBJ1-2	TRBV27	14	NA	CASSSQGVSYGYTF	TGTGCCAGCAGTTCGCAGGGGGTTTCCTATGGCTACACCTTC
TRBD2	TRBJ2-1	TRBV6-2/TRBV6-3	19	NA	CASSPSGASGVSSYNEQFF	TGTGCCAGCAGTCCGTCTGGGGCTAGCGGGGTTAGCTCCTACAATGAGCAGTTCTTC
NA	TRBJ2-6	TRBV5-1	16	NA	CASSLGQASGANVLTF	TGCGCCAGCAGCTTGGGGCAGGCCTCTGGGGCCAACGTCCTGACTTTC
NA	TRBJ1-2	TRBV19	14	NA	CASNRDQGTYGYTF	TGTGCCAGTAACAGGGACCAGGGGACCTATGGCTACACCTTC
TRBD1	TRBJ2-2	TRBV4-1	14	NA	CASSTRQGAGELFF	TGCGCCAGCAGTACGCGACAGGGCGCCGGGGAGCTGTTTTTT
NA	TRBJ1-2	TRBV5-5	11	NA	CASTADYGYTF	TGTGCCAGCACGGCAGACTATGGCTACACCTTC
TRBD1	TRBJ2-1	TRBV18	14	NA	CASSPDRGVVEQFF	TGTGCCAGCTCACCAGACAGGGGTGTAGTTGAGCAGTTCTTC
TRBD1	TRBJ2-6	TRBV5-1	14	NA	CASGQGSGANVLTF	TGCGCCAGCGGACAGGGAAGTGGGGCCAACGTCCTGACTTTC
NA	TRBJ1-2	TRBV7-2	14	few	CASSTLGSVDGYTF	TGTGCCAGCAGCACCTTAGGGTCAGTGGATGGCTACACCTTC
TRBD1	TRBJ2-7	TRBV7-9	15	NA	CASSSTDRVTYEQYF	TGTGCCAGCAGCTCGACGGACAGGGTGACCTACGAGCAGTACTTC
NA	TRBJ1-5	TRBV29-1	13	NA	CSVEAAVGQPQHF	TGCAGCGTTGAAGCTGCAGTGGGTCAGCCCCAGCATTTT
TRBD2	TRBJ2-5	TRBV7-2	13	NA	CASRAGVGETQYF	TGTGCCAGCAGGGCGGGGGTCGGGGAGACCCAGTACTTC
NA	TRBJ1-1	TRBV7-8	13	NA	CASSLVGNTEAFF	TGTGCCAGCAGCCTTGTCGGCAACACTGAAGCTTTCTTT
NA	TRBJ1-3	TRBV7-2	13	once	CASSFGVGNTIYF	TGTGCCAGCAGCTTTGGGGTCGGAAACACCATATATTTT
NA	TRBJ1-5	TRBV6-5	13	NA	CASSPNLAQPQHF	TGTGCCAGCAGCCCCAACCTAGCGCAGCCCCAGCATTTT
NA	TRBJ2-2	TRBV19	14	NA	CASSITGGTGELFF	TGTGCCAGTAGTATAACTGGGGGTACCGGGGAGCTGTTTTTT
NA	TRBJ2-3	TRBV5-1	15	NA	CASSFGASGSDTQYF	TGCGCCAGCAGCTTTGGTGCGTCAGGGTCAGATACGCAGTATTTT
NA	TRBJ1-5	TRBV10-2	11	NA	CASMWYQPQHF	TGCGCCAGCATGTGGTATCAGCCCCAGCATTTT
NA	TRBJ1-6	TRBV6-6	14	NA	CASSYSGGRSPLHF	TGTGCCAGCAGTTACTCGGGGGGTCGGTCACCCCTCCACTTT
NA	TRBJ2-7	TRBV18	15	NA	CASSPAGTTSYEQYF	TGTGCCAGCTCACCTGCCGGGACAACCTCCTACGAGCAGTACTTC
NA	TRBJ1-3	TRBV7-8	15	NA	CASSLRGTSGNTIYF	TGTGCCAGCAGCCTCCGGGGGACATCTGGAAACACCATATATTTT
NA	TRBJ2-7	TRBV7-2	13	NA	CASSLLAAYEQYF	TGTGCCAGCAGCTTATTAGCGGCCTACGAGCAGTACTTC
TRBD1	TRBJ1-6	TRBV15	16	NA	CATSRKTGPIDSPLHF	TGTGCCACCAGCAGAAAGACAGGGCCGATAGATTCACCCCTCCACTTT
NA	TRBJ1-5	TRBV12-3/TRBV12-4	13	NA	CASGSGEYQPQHF	TGTGCCAGCGGGTCAGGGGAGTATCAGCCCCAGCATTTT
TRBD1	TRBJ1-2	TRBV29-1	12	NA	CSDRQGGYGYTF	TGCAGCGACCGACAGGGGGGGTATGGCTACACCTTC
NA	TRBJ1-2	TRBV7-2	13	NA	CASSLEGGYGYTF	TGTGCCAGCAGCTTAGAGGGCGGTTATGGCTACACCTTC
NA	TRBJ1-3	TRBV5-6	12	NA	CASSLFADTIYF	TGTGCCAGCAGCTTGTTCGCGGACACCATATATTTT
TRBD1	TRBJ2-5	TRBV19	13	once	CASRGTGPGAQYF	TGTGCCAGTAGGGGGACAGGGCCCGGTGCCCAGTACTTC
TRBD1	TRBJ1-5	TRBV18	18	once	CASSPRAQGAGSNQPQHF	TGTGCCAGCTCACCGCGGGCACAGGGGGCGGGGAGCAATCAGCCCCAGCATTTT
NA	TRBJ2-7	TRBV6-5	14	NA	CASSFISTGYEQYF	TGTGCCAGCAGCTTTATTTCGACAGGCTACGAGCAGTACTTC
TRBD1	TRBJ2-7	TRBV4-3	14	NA	CASSHGTGVYEQYF	TGCGCCAGCAGCCACGGGACAGGGGTCTACGAGCAGTACTTC
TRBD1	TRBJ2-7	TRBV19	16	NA	CASSGSLGTASYEQYF	TGTGCCAGTAGTGGCTCCCTAGGGACAGCCTCCTACGAGCAGTACTTC
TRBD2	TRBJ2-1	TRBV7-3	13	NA	CASSAGAYNEQFF	TGTGCCAGCAGCGCGGGGGCCTACAATGAGCAGTTCTTC
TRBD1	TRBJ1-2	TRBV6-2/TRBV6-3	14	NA	CASSPWTGIRGYTF	TGTGCCAGCAGTCCGTGGACAGGGATTAGAGGCTACACCTTC
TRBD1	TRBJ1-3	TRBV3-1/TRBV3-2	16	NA	CASSQAYRGAGNTIYF	TGTGCCAGCAGCCAAGCGTACAGGGGAGCAGGAAACACCATATATTTT
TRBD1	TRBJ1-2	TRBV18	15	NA	CASSPDRDVSYGYTF	TGTGCCAGCTCACCCGACAGGGATGTATCCTATGGCTACACCTTC
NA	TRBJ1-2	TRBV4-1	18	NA	CASSQDPRPGGDYYGYTF	TGCGCCAGCAGCCAAGATCCTCGGCCCGGGGGCGACTACTATGGCTACACCTTC
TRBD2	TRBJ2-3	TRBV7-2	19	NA	CASSLLTTSGGASTDTQYF	TGTGCCAGCAGCTTACTTACGACTAGCGGGGGTGCAAGCACAGATACGCAGTATTTT
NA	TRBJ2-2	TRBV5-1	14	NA	CASSLATEAGELFF	TGCGCCAGCAGCTTAGCCACGGAAGCCGGGGAGCTGTTTTTT
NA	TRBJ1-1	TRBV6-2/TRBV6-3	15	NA	CASTPQKGSNTEAFF	TGTGCCAGCACCCCGCAAAAGGGATCGAACACTGAAGCTTTCTTT
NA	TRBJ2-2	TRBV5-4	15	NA	CASSLEGHNTGELFF	TGTGCCAGCAGCTTGGAAGGGCACAACACCGGGGAGCTGTTTTTT
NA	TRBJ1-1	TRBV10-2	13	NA	CASSRAPSTEAFF	TGCGCCAGCAGCCGGGCGCCAAGTACTGAAGCTTTCTTT
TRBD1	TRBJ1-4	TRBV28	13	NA	CATEQGSGEKLFF	TGTGCCACAGAACAGGGGTCGGGGGAAAAACTGTTTTTT
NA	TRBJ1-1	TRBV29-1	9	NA	CSVNTEAFF	TGCAGCGTTAACACTGAAGCTTTCTTT
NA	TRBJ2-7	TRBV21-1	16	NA	CASSKVFWSEANEQYF	TGTGCCAGCAGCAAAGTGTTCTGGTCTGAGGCCAACGAGCAGTACTTC
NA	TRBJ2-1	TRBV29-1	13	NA	CSVKVGGPNEQFF	TGCAGCGTTAAGGTGGGGGGGCCCAATGAGCAGTTCTTC
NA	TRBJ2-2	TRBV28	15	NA	CASSPGSPDTGELFF	TGTGCCAGCAGCCCCGGGTCGCCGGACACCGGGGAGCTGTTTTTT
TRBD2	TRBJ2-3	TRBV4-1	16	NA	CASSQEWRGGRDTQYF	TGCGCCAGCAGCCAAGAATGGCGGGGGGGCCGAGATACGCAGTATTTT